This TCR beta chain was documented in a study of shared clonotypes between healthy human individuals. Study-level background: A couple of women and a few men aged 18 to 49 served as donors.

Notes on the study in general: Sorted-subset sequencing was shown by rarefaction to be incomplete despite large depth.

Trimming pared 6 bases from V and 9 bases from J, leaving 14 bases between. Germline CDR1 DFQATT, CDR2 SNEGSKA (reference sequence). The CDR3 sequence is 11 residues long. Turning to this clone: Its antigen is not known.

Genomic DNA belonging to each subset was distributed in equal measure over several immunoSEQ plates. Sorted-subset replicate PCRs used about 0.2 ug of genomic DNA. This amount corresponded to tens of thousands of T cell genomes. The repertoire was sequenced with immunoSEQ multiplex PCR; TCRdb's copy has only in-frame clones and lacks some. The sample carries under 2,500,000 clones, nearly 97% recorded once. This sequence was found in a man aged 18 to 35 in good health. Input material: naive CD4+ T cells sorted from blood. Subset of the sample: CD45RA+ positively selected. This rearrangement joins TRBV20-1 to TRBJ2-5, with a tentative D call TRBD2 (5 bases). The DNA for the CDR3 is TGCAGTGCCTCCGAGGACTCGGCCCAGTACTTC. Protein sequence: CSASEDSAQYF.